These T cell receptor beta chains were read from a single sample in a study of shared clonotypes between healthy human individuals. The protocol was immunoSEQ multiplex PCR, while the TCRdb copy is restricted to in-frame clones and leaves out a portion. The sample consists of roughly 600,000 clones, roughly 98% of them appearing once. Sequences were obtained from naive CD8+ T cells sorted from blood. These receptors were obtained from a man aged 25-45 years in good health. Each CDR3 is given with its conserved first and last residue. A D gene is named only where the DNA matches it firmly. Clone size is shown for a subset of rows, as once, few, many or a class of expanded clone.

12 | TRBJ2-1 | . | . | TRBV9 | CASSGVYNEQFF | TGTGCCAGCAGCGGGGTCTACAATGAGCAGTTCTTC
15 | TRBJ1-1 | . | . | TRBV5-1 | CASSSIGEQGPEAFF | TGCGCCAGCAGCTCTATTGGGGAACAGGGCCCTGAAGCTTTCTTT
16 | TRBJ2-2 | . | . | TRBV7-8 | CASSFFKEGATGELFF | TGTGCCAGCAGCTTCTTTAAGGAGGGCGCGACCGGGGAGCTGTTTTTT
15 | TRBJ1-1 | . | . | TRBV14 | CASSQVREGIPEAFF | TGTGCCAGCAGCCAAGTCAGGGAAGGGATCCCTGAAGCTTTCTTT
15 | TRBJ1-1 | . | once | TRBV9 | CASSRSYTPGSLAFF | TGTGCCAGCAGTCGTAGTTACACACCGGGATCCCTAGCTTTCTTT
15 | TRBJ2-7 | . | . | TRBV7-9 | CASSFRSGSGYEQYF | TGTGCCAGCAGCTTTCGAAGTGGTTCAGGGTACGAGCAGTACTTC
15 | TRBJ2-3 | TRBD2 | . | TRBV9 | CASSALGLAVDTQYF | TGTGCCAGCAGCGCACTGGGGCTAGCGGTAGATACGCAGTATTTT
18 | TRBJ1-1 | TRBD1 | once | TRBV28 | CASSKYRGLSRMNTEAFF | TGTGCCAGCAGCAAATACAGGGGGCTTAGTAGAATGAACACTGAAGCTTTCTTT
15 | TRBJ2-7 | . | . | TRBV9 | CASSVDLAAPLEQYF | TGTGCCAGCAGCGTAGACCTCGCGGCTCCGCTAGAGCAGTACTTC
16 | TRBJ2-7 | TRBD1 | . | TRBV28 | CASSLAWDRVNNEQYF | TGTGCCAGCAGTTTAGCCTGGGACAGGGTAAACAACGAGCAGTACTTC
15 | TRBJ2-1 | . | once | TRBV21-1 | CASSKVEADSNEQFF | TGTGCCAGCAGCAAAGTTGAGGCAGACAGTAATGAGCAGTTCTTC
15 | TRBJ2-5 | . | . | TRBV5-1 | CASSLAKGVGETQYF | TGCGCCAGCAGCTTGGCCAAAGGTGTGGGAGAGACCCAGTACTTC
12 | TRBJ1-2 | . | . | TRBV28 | CASSYSDYGYTF | TGTGCCAGCAGTTATTCCGACTATGGCTACACCTTC
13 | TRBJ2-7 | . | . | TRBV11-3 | CASSLDLLGEQYF | TGTGCCAGCAGCTTAGATCTCTTAGGCGAGCAGTACTTC
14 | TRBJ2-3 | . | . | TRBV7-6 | CASSLAGPIDTQYF | TGTGCCAGCAGCTTAGCGGGACCCATAGATACGCAGTATTTT
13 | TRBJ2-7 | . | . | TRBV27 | CASSLRATYEQYF | TGTGCCAGCAGTCTCAGGGCTACCTACGAGCAGTACTTC
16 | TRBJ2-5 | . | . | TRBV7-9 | CASSPSPQGPGETQYF | TGTGCCAGCAGTCCGAGCCCACAGGGCCCGGGGGAGACCCAGTACTTC
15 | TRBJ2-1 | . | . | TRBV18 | CASSPLLTEGNEQFF | TGTGCCAGCTCACCACTCTTAACCGAGGGCAATGAGCAGTTCTTC
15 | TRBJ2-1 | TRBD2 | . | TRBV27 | CASSLGLAGPNEQFF | TGTGCCAGCAGTTTAGGGCTAGCGGGACCAAATGAGCAGTTCTTC
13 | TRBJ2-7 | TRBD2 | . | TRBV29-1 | CSVDADGGGEQYF | TGCAGCGTCGACGCCGATGGGGGGGGCGAGCAGTACTTC
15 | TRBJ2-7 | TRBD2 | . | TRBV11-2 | CASSQGTSGINEQYF | TGTGCCAGCAGCCAGGGGACTAGCGGGATCAACGAGCAGTACTTC
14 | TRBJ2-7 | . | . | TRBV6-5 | CATSSNSLSYEQYF | TGTGCCACCAGTTCTAACAGTCTCTCCTACGAGCAGTACTTC
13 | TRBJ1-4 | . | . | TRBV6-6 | CASSYSEHEKLFF | TGTGCCAGCAGTTACTCGGAACATGAAAAACTGTTTTTT
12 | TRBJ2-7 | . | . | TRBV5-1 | CASSLESYEQYF | TGCGCCAGCAGCTTAGAGTCCTACGAGCAGTACTTC
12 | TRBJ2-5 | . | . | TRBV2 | CASHGEDETQYF | TGTGCCAGCCATGGGGAGGATGAGACCCAGTACTTC